Sequencing of this T cell receptor (beta chain) was carried out in a study of shared clonotypes between healthy human individuals. J was trimmed by 5 bases and V by 6 bases; bases with no gene match: 5. CDR3 length: 14 amino acids. Germline assignment: CDR1 SGHDN and CDR2 FVKESK. The table came from immunoSEQ multiplex PCR; TCRdb's copy has only in-frame clones and leaves some out. This table holds approximately 2.1 million clones, 90% to 95% found once. Comment on this clone: Its antigen remains unidentified.

General study points: Estimated richness values were generally larger in naive subsets than in memory subsets.

Sequencing was performed on naive CD4+ T cells from PBMCs. Subset denoted: CD45RA+ positively selected. The chain has TRBV14 and TRBJ2-5, with 11 bases fitting TRBD1. This sequence originates from a man aged 18 to 30 in good health. Some clones in this sample may be carry-over from other donors' samples. The CDR3 is CASSWTGGMETQYF. DNA for the CDR3: TGTGCCAGCAGTTGGACAGGGGGCATGGAGACCCAGTACTTC.